This TCR beta chain was recovered during a study of neurological immune-mediated disorders. Findings and caveats of the study: The authors found no clinical or MRI feature associated with the multiple sclerosis repertoire cluster.

This clonotype was recorded many times. The antigen remains undetermined. A single record per CDR3 protein comes from TCRdb applying MiXCR to the 5' RACE reads. The sample has 65,000 to 80,000 distinct CDR3 sequences; 4.8% are singletons. The CDR3 is made up of 14 amino acids. CDR1 is DFQATT and CDR2 is SNEGSKA in the germline V gene (reference sequence). V was trimmed by 6 bases and J by 1 base, leaving 14 bases between them. The source of this sequence is a woman aged 70 to 79 with multiple sclerosis. V gene TRBV20-1 combines with J gene TRBJ2-3; no clear D gene. Input material: PBMCs. CDR3 loop: CSARRGGGTDTQYF. CDR3 sequence (DNA): TGCAGTGCCCGTAGAGGCGGCGGCACAGATACGCAGTATTTT.